The rows below give T cell receptor beta chains drawn from one sample of a study of CD8 T cells in ankylosing spondylitis. TCRdb analysed the 5' RACE reads with MiXCR anew, one entry per CDR3 protein. The profile shows around 140,000 distinct CDR3 sequences, about a sixth of them singletons. Material for sequencing was blood, either unsorted or a sorted T cell fraction (not recorded which). The receptors were sampled from a male donor with ankylosing spondylitis. CDR3s include the opening cysteine and the closing phenylalanine or tryptophan. The D gene is left open where the match is weak. Expanded clones are given a class, and other clones once, few, many or no size at all.

CDR3aa | CDR3nt | v_gene | abundance | d_gene | j_gene
CASSVALTGNTIYF | TGTGCCAGCAGCGTAGCCCTGACTGGAAACACCATATATTTT | TRBV9 | few | . | TRBJ1-3
CSARLDSSTDTQYF | TGCAGTGCTAGGTTGGACAGCAGCACAGATACGCAGTATTTT | TRBV20-1 | . | . | TRBJ2-3
CASSQTTSGRYEQYF | TGCGCCAGCAGCCAAACCACTAGCGGGAGATACGAGCAGTACTTC | TRBV5-1 | . | TRBD2 | TRBJ2-7
CASAEPPRGNTGELFF | TGTGCCAGCGCGGAACCCCCCCGGGGTAACACCGGGGAGCTGTTTTTT | TRBV6-2/TRBV6-3 | . | . | TRBJ2-2
CASSEQLLLQETQYF | TGTGCCAGCAGTGAACAGTTACTCCTGCAGGAGACCCAGTACTTC | TRBV6-1 | . | . | TRBJ2-5
CASSDSFGFYNEQFF | TGTGCCAGCAGTGACTCTTTCGGGTTCTACAATGAGCAGTTCTTC | TRBV25-1 | few | . | TRBJ2-1
CASSLQGEFNEQFF | TGTGCCAGCAGTCTACAGGGTGAATTCAATGAGCAGTTCTTC | TRBV12-3/TRBV12-4 | many | . | TRBJ2-1
CSAVLAGDVYEQYF | TGCAGCGCCGTACTAGCGGGAGACGTCTACGAGCAGTACTTC | TRBV29-1 | . | TRBD2 | TRBJ2-7
CASSLRTGLGHNEQFF | TGCGCCAGCAGCCTACGGACAGGCCTGGGGCACAATGAGCAGTTCTTC | TRBV5-1 | many | TRBD1 | TRBJ2-1
CASSPGQSSYEQYF | TGCGCCAGCAGCCCGGGACAGAGCTCCTACGAGCAGTACTTC | TRBV4-1 | many | TRBD1 | TRBJ2-7
CATSFSKDTSGSHYEQYF | TGTGCCACCAGCTTCTCAAAGGATACTAGCGGGAGCCACTACGAGCAGTACTTC | TRBV15 | few | TRBD2 | TRBJ2-7
CARVLAGVPSSYNEQFF | TGTGCCAGGGTTCTAGCGGGAGTGCCAAGTTCCTACAATGAGCAGTTCTTC | TRBV9 | . | TRBD2 | TRBJ2-1